This T cell receptor (beta chain) came from a study of T cell responses to AZD1222 COVID-19 vaccine. Study-level information: Second-dose groups at about 4 or about 12 weeks were pooled.

Here immunoSEQ multiplex PCR was the method, and the copy in TCRdb shows in-frame clones only, minus some. Among 130,000 to 150,000 clones listed, around nine tenths were seen once. Broader study findings: Spike-specific TCR breadth rose after two AZD1222 doses, and depth rose as well. No repertoire was sampled before or during the peak T cell response, only after it. Among AZD1222 vaccinees, only 5 to 7 were seropositive at baseline.

This CDR3 has 16 residues. The germline V and J ends were trimmed by 0 bases and 2 bases, with 13 bases remaining between them. Per germline, CDR1 SEHNR and CDR2 FQNEAQ (reference sequence). This clone was picked up one time. Its antigen is unidentified. This receptor was taken from an adult in good health. V and J are TRBV7-9 and TRBJ1-2; weak D call: TRBD1 (6 bases). The sample consisted of peripheral blood, taken on day 0 of AZD1222 vaccination. The CDR3 sequence is CASSLALGGPNYGYTF. The CDR3 DNA reads TGTGCCAGCAGCTTAGCGCTCGGGGGGCCAAACTATGGCTACACCTTC.